The T cell receptor (beta chain) under discussion was sequenced for a study of metastatic and nonmetastatic thyroid tumors. Across the whole study: Malignant and benign thyroid patients had repertoires compared in peripheral blood and tumor or nodule tissue. Study-level points and caveats: Within blood and tumor, benign nodules reportedly had significantly lower TCR beta diversity than malignant thyroid tumors did.

This clone showed up many times. As yet, its antigen is unknown. The CDR3 runs to 12 residues. Germline lookup yields CDR1 MGHRA and CDR2 YSYEKL. V lost 7 bases and J lost 1, with 7 bases in between. Authors' data handling: Across clinicopathological groups, CDR3 differences served as the basis for building a distant-metastasis classifier for papillary thyroid cancer. Through MiXCR, TCRdb re-clonotyped the PCR reads. It is TCRdb's table, rather than the study itself, that gives the V and J calls and clone size. The sample carries 65,000 or so clones, roughly 4.1% recorded once. Nobody among the patients had been given any treatment before thyroid surgery.

This TCR came from a female donor with papillary thyroid cancer or a benign thyroid nodule (not recorded which). Some clones in this sample may be carry-over from other donors' samples. The chain joins TRBV4-1 to TRBJ2-5; possible D gene TRBD1, 5 bases. Material for sequencing was blood. The CDR3 region has the DNA TGCGCCAGCAAGGGGTCCCAAGAGACCCAGTACTTC. It yields the protein CASKGSQETQYF.